Each of the 27 T cell receptor beta chains below was sequenced from the same sample in a study of cytomegalovirus exposure and HLA in healthy donors. The PCR contained 60 Vbeta and 13 Jbeta primers. Sequencing used immunoSEQ multiplex PCR; TCRdb keeps in-frame clones, though not all of them. The table has approximately 150,000 clones, almost 80% seen once. The sequencing input was PBMCs. The receptors derive from a man aged 18 to 30 in good health and CMV-seropositive.

This clone appeared once. The CDR3 DNA sequence: TGTGCCAGCTCGGCATCCGGGTCCCGAAACACCATATATTTT. Translation gives CASSASGSRNTIYF. V usage is TRBV18 and J usage is TRBJ1-3; D not certain. CDR3 length: 14 amino acids. The V end was cut by 6 bases, the J end by 5 bases, with 14 bases between. The germline CDR1 and CDR2 sequences are KGHSH and LQKENI.

The chain combines TRBV19 with TRBJ1-4, with D uncertain. Germline loops: CDR1 LNHDA, CDR2 SQIVND (reference sequence). V shed 0 bases and J shed 4 bases, with 9 bases lying between them. The CDR3 consists of 15 residues. CDR3 amino acids: CASSIEGGFNEKLFF. The CDR3, as DNA: TGTGCCAGTAGTATAGAAGGCGGGTTTAATGAAAAACTGTTTTTT. Using reference TRBV19 and TRBJ1-4 for the parts outside the CDR3, the full variable domain is DGGITQSPKYLFRKEGQNVTLSCEQNLNHDAMYWYRQDPGQGLRLIYYSQIVNDFQKGDIAEGYSVSREKKESFPLTVTSAQKNPTAFYLCASSIEGGFNEKLFFGSGTQLSVL.

This clone was seen a handful of times. The same CDR3 arises from other DNA sequences in this sample as well. The gene calls are TRBV28 and TRBJ2-1; TRBD2 agrees at 13 bases. V gave up 5 bases and J gave up 4 bases; unmatched junction bases: 2. The CDR3 is 15 amino acids. Germline V CDR1 and CDR2: MDHEN, SYDVKM. The CDR3 DNA sequence: TGTGCCAGCAGTCTACTAGCGGGGGGGTACAATGAGCAGTTCTTC. This sequence encodes CASSLLAGGYNEQFF.

The chain links TRBV4-1 to TRBJ1-4, with a possible D match to TRBD1 (6 bases). Germline CDR1 reads MGHRA; CDR2 reads YSYEKL. The CDR3 is 13 residues long. Trimming pared 1 base from V and 13 bases from J, leaving 13 bases between. The CDR3 DNA follows: TGCGCCAGCAGCCAAGCGAGGGGGGGATTACTGTTTTTT. Its protein product is CASSQARGGLLFF.

This clone appeared a single time. The chain employs TRBV11-2 and TRBJ1-1; D uncertain. This CDR3 region has 15 residues. V lost 1 base to trimming and J lost 0 bases, with 9 bases between them. The V gene's germline CDR1 is SGHAT and CDR2 FQNNGV. The DNA of the CDR3 is TGTGCCAGCAGCTTAGCCCCAGAAATGAACACTGAAGCTTTCTTT. This gives the protein CASSLAPEMNTEAFF.

V is TRBV5-4 and J is TRBJ2-3; D unresolved. The CDR3 has 13 amino acids. The ends were cut back, 3 bases at V and 5 bases at J, with 10 bases in the middle. CDR1 and CDR2 (germline): SGHNT, YYREEE (reference sequence). The DNA for the CDR3 is TGTGCCAGCAGCTCCGCTATCGTAGATACGCAGTATTTT. Its translation: CASSSAIVDTQYF.

V is TRBV6-1 and J is TRBJ2-7, with 12 bases that match TRBD2. Germline trimming cut 6 bases from V and 4 bases from J; bases unmatched to any gene: 4. The V gene's germline CDR1 is MNHNS and CDR2 SASEGT. The CDR3 sequence is 14 residues long. The CDR3 reads CASRSGTSGYEQYF. The CDR3, as DNA: TGTGCCAGCAGGAGCGGGACTAGCGGGTACGAGCAGTACTTC.

The rearrangement uses TRBV5-6 and TRBJ2-7; D possibly corresponds to TRBD1 (5 bases). V lost 4 bases to trimming and J lost 3 bases, with 11 bases between them. The CDR3 runs to 13 residues. Germline V gives CDR1 SGHDT, CDR2 YYEEEE. The CDR3 nucleotides read TGTGCCAGCAGCCCCACCGACAGCTACGAGCAGTACTTC. Amino acid sequence: CASSPTDSYEQYF. The whole variable domain, remainder taken from reference TRBV5-6 and TRBJ2-7, is DAGVTQSPTHLIKTRGQQVTLRCSPKSGHDTVSWYQQALGQGPQFIFQYYEEEERQRGNFPDRFSGHQFPNYSSELNVNALLLGDSALYLCASSPTDSYEQYFGPGTRLTVT.

The chain carries TRBV2 and TRBJ1-1; D gene uncertain. Germline CDR1 is SNHLY and CDR2 is FYNNEI. With 7 bases removed from V and 0 bases from J, the gap between germline ends came to 9 bases. This CDR3 contains 13 residues. CDR3 sequence: CASTSRMNTEAFF. CDR3 nucleotide sequence: TGTGCCAGCACGTCTAGGATGAACACTGAAGCTTTCTTT.

This chain connects TRBV4-3 to TRBJ2-1; 9 bases are shared with TRBD1. This CDR3 contains 15 residues. In germline, CDR1 is LGHNA, CDR2 YSLEER. J gave up 6 bases and V 1 base, and 4 bases lay outside the gene matches. As DNA, the CDR3 is TGCGCCAGCAGCCAAGTGGGACAGGGTGGCAATGAGCAGTTCTTC. Translating it yields CASSQVGQGGNEQFF.

The V gene is TRBV12-5, the J gene TRBJ2-3; tentatively, D is TRBD1 (5 bases). The V end was cut by 1 base, the J end by 6 bases, with 11 bases between. CDR3 size: 14 residues. Germline V gives CDR1 LGHNT, CDR2 FRNRAP. DNA for the CDR3: TGTGCTAGTGGTTTGGGGCAGGGTGCCGATACGCAGTATTTT. Amino acids: CASGLGQGADTQYF.

The CDR3 protein is CASSPGQGDGYTF. CDR3 sequence (DNA): TGTGCCAGCAGCCCAGGACAGGGGGATGGCTACACCTTC. The chain links TRBV5-4 to TRBJ1-2; 10 nucleotides match TRBD1. The CDR3 runs 13 residues. The junction had 3 bases not matched to a gene; V was cut back by 4 bases and J by 6 bases. Germline V gene sequence: CDR1 SGHNT, CDR2 YYREEE (reference sequence).

This CDR3 reads CASSVLAGSYEQYF. CDR3 sequence (DNA): TGTGCCAGCAGCGTGTTAGCGGGGTCCTACGAGCAGTACTTC. The rearrangement joins TRBV5-5 to TRBJ2-7; 8 bases match TRBD2. The V gene end was trimmed by 4 bases and the J gene end by 1 base; junction bases not matched to a gene: 4. The CDR3 spans 14 residues. Germline assignment: CDR1 SGHKS and CDR2 YYEKEE (reference sequence).

Only a few counts were recorded for this clone. This rearrangement joins TRBV4-2 to TRBJ1-5, with TRBD1 as a possible D gene (6 bases). Trimming removed 4 bases at V and 0 bases at J, with 10 bases between. This CDR3 comprises 15 residues. Germline CDR1 reads LGHNA; CDR2 reads YNFKEQ. The CDR3 loop reads CASSLRTDSNQPQHF. For the CDR3, the DNA is TGTGCCAGCAGCCTTAGGACAGATAGCAATCAGCCCCAGCATTTT.

The rearrangement joins TRBV25-1 to TRBJ1-2; 9 nucleotides match TRBD1. Germline CDR1 is MGHDK and CDR2 is SYGVNS. This CDR3 spans 16 amino acids. Trimming cost V 3 bases and J 3 bases; bases outside gene matches: 8. This CDR3 reads CASSEIQGARDYGYTF. The CDR3 region has the DNA TGTGCCAGCAGTGAGATACAGGGGGCGCGAGACTATGGCTACACCTTC.

The V call is TRBV11-2, the J call TRBJ2-1; 9 bases are shared with TRBD1. The V and J ends lost 5 bases and 3 bases, in that order; junction bases with no gene match: 8. Germline-derived CDR1 and CDR2 are SGHAT and FQNNGV. The length of the CDR3 is 16 residues. The CDR3 region has the DNA TGTGCCAGCAGCGGACCCCGGGACAGGGACTACAATGAGCAGTTCTTC. Translation: CASSGPRDRDYNEQFF.

The rearrangement links TRBV4-1 to TRBJ1-2; D is ambiguous. With 4 bases removed from V and 1 base from J, the gap between germline ends came to 19 bases. CDR3 length: 17 amino acids. Germline values: CDR1 MGHRA, CDR2 YSYEKL. The CDR3: CASSLTPRGGVNYGYTF. CDR3 in DNA: TGCGCCAGCAGCCTAACCCCTCGAGGAGGAGTTAACTATGGCTACACCTTC.

This clone was detected only a few times. The chain combines TRBV4-1 with TRBJ1-3; D uncertain. Germline CDR1 MGHRA, CDR2 YSYEKL. Deletions cut 2 bases from V and 0 bases from J, with 20 bases between. This CDR3 is 19 amino acids long. The CDR3 reads CASSQSDMGAPGSGNTIYF. DNA of the CDR3: TGCGCCAGCAGCCAATCTGATATGGGCGCGCCCGGCTCTGGAAACACCATATATTTT.

The chain carries TRBV7-9 and TRBJ2-4; 7 bases line up with TRBD1. The CDR3 totals 17 residues. CDR1 is SEHNR and CDR2 is FQNEAQ in the germline V gene (reference sequence). V shed 3 bases and J 8 bases; nucleotides not matched to a gene: 16. CDR3 DNA: TGTGCCAGCAGCTTGGCCGGGACAGCCTTACTCGGACACATTCAGTACTTC. It specifies CASSLAGTALLGHIQYF.

For the CDR3, the DNA is TGTGCCAGGGACAGTGGGGGTCGCACAGATACGCAGTATTTT. Residues: CARDSGGRTDTQYF. This sequence joins TRBV2 and TRBJ2-3; D perhaps matches TRBD1 (6 bases). In germline, CDR1 is SNHLY, CDR2 FYNNEI. The ends were cut back, 9 bases at V and 1 base at J, with 14 bases in the middle. The CDR3 consists of 14 residues.

A remark on this clone: At one boundary the junction diverges from the germline segment, which might be a read error. V and J are TRBV30 and TRBJ1-2, with 9 bases lining up with TRBD1. This CDR3 is built from 14 residues. Germline-derived CDR1 and CDR2 are GTSNPN and SVGIG (reference sequence). The CDR3 DNA reads as TGTGCCTGGAGTGGAGACAGGGGGTACTATGGCTGCACCTTC. It specifies CAWSGDRGYYGCTF.

This clone has only a few counts. This rearrangement joins TRBV2 to TRBJ2-3; D perhaps matches TRBD1 (6 bases). The CDR3 is 17 amino acids. V was cut by 6 bases and J by 0 bases, with 19 bases left in between. CDR1 is SNHLY, CDR2 FYNNEI, per germline. CDR3 nucleotides: TGTGCCAGCAGAGTCCCTACCCGAGGGGGTAGCACAGATACGCAGTATTTT. Translated, it gives CASRVPTRGGSTDTQYF.

The chain uses TRBV9 and TRBJ1-3, with D possibly matching TRBD1 (5 bases). This CDR3 is built from 15 residues. Trimming took off 0 bases at V and 4 bases at J, with 11 bases between the two ends. CDR1 and CDR2 from the germline V gene are SGDLS and YYNGEE. CDR3 amino acids: CASSVAGVIGNTIYF. CDR3 nucleotides: TGTGCCAGCAGCGTAGCGGGGGTTATCGGAAACACCATATATTTT.

The table lists this clone with a count of one. The chain has TRBV7-9 and TRBJ1-2; TRBD1 is a possible D gene (5 bases). Trimming removed 5 bases at V and 4 bases at J, with 14 bases between. Germline V gene data show CDR1 as SEHNR and CDR2 as FQNEAQ (reference sequence). The CDR3 covers 14 residues. The DNA for the CDR3 is TGTGCCAGCAGCGAAACGACAGCGCCCTATGGCTACACCTTC. Amino acid sequence: CASSETTAPYGYTF.

The chain carries TRBV27 and TRBJ1-2; D uncertain. Per germline, CDR1 MNHEY and CDR2 SMNVEV (reference sequence). This CDR3 contains 14 residues. Trimming removed 5 bases from V and 4 bases from J, with 14 bases in between. The CDR3 sequence is CASSPRVPTYGYTF. The CDR3 DNA is TGTGCCAGCAGTCCCCGCGTACCAACCTATGGCTACACCTTC.

This clone came up a few times. Other nucleotide sequences in the sample specify the same CDR3. The DNA of the CDR3 is TGTGCCAGTAGTATCTTGGGGACAGGGCCAGATACGCAGTATTTT. Its translation: CASSILGTGPDTQYF. V is TRBV19 and J is TRBJ2-3, with TRBD1 identical over 9 bases. Unmatched junction bases numbered 5, after V lost 3 bases and J lost 4 bases. Germline V gives CDR1 LNHDA, CDR2 SQIVND (reference sequence). The CDR3 contains 15 residues.

This chain joins TRBV6-5 and TRBJ2-1; 8 nucleotides line up with TRBD1. V shed 6 bases, J shed 4 bases, and the junction held 8 bases outside the gene matches. Germline assignment: CDR1 MNHEY and CDR2 SVGAGI. The CDR3 loop spans 15 amino acids. This CDR3 reads CASRPGTGYYNEQFF. In DNA form, the CDR3 reads TGTGCCAGCAGACCCGGGACAGGCTATTACAATGAGCAGTTCTTC.